What follows are 15 T cell receptor beta chains derived from one specimen sequenced in a study of cytomegalovirus exposure and HLA in healthy donors. The PCR was carried out with 60 Vbeta primers and 13 Jbeta primers. Profiled with immunoSEQ multiplex PCR; TCRdb holds only in-frame clones, not every one. Here the sample spans 150,000 or so clones, 60% to 80% being singletons. The sample was PBMCs. The receptors derive from a man in his forties or fifties in good health and CMV-seropositive.

The chain uses TRBV11-1 and TRBJ2-2; no clear D. V shed 6 bases and J shed 7 bases, with 9 bases lying between them. The CDR3 loop spans 12 amino acids. Germline CDR1 is SGHAT and CDR2 is FQDESV (reference sequence). The CDR3 loop reads CASSYSGGELFF. The DNA for the CDR3 is TGTGCCAGCAGTTACAGTGGCGGGGAGCTGTTTTTT. Together with reference TRBV11-1 and TRBJ2-2, the CDR3 gives the full variable domain: EAEVAQSPRYKITEKSQAVAFWCDPISGHATLYWYRQILGQGPELLVQFQDESVVDDSQLPKDRFSAERLKGVDSTLKIQPAELGDSAMYLCASSYSGGELFFGEGSRLTVL.

V and J are TRBV19 and TRBJ1-1, with a tentative D call TRBD1 (5 bases). The V gene lost 5 bases and the J gene lost 4 bases, with 14 bases spanning the gap. This CDR3 region has 14 residues. Germline-derived CDR1 and CDR2 are LNHDA and SQIVND (reference sequence). The CDR3 nucleotides are TGTGCCAGTAGTCTAGGACATGCCGTCACTGAAGCTTTCTTT. Translated: CASSLGHAVTEAFF.

This clone has only one observation. The chain carries TRBV19 and TRBJ1-6, with 8 nucleotides matching TRBD1. The CDR3 is 15 amino acids. Looked up from germline, CDR1 is LNHDA and CDR2 is SQIVND (reference sequence). Trimming removed 5 bases from V and 9 bases from J; junction bases left unmatched: 9. The CDR3 nucleotides read TGTGCCAGTAGTTCCCCGACAGGGGCGGCTTCACCCCTCCACTTT. Protein sequence: CASSSPTGAASPLHF.

V usage is TRBV7-8 and J usage is TRBJ1-4; 8 bases are a match to TRBD1. The length of the CDR3 is 15 residues. Germline V gene data show CDR1 as SGHVS and CDR2 as FQNEAQ. Germline trimming cut 5 bases from V and 3 bases from J; bases unmatched to any gene: 5. DNA of the CDR3: TGTGCCAGCAGCCCAGGGGGCAGCGCTAATGAAAAACTGTTTTTT. It codes for CASSPGGSANEKLFF. The full variable domain, in which reference TRBV7-8 and TRBJ1-4 provide the parts outside the CDR3, is GAGVSQSPRYKVAKRGQDVALRCDPISGHVSLFWYQQALGQGPEFLTYFQNEAQLDKSGLPSDRFFAERPEGSVSTLKIQRTQQEDSAVYLCASSPGGSANEKLFFGSGTQLSVL.

The rearrangement uses TRBV19 and TRBJ2-7; D may be TRBD2 (6 bases). The CDR3 is 13 residues long. In germline, CDR1 is LNHDA, CDR2 SQIVND (reference sequence). The germline V and J ends were trimmed by 5 bases and 2 bases, with 10 bases remaining between them. DNA of the CDR3: TGTGCCAGTAGTCCGGGGGTACCCTACGAGCAGTACTTC. Its protein is CASSPGVPYEQYF.

The rearrangement uses TRBV5-6 and TRBJ1-5, with D perhaps TRBD1 (6 bases). Looked up from germline, CDR1 is SGHDT and CDR2 is YYEEEE. Trimming left V 1 base short and J 1 base short, with 9 bases between. This CDR3 spans 15 amino acids. CDR3 amino acids: CASSLNRVSNQPQHF. CDR3 bases: TGTGCCAGCAGCTTGAACAGGGTAAGCAATCAGCCCCAGCATTTT.

The chain links TRBV28 to TRBJ1-2; D is perhaps TRBD1 (5 bases). Germline V CDR1 and CDR2: MDHEN, SYDVKM. Between the trimmed V and J ends, which lost 10 bases and 4 bases, there was a span of 13 bases. The CDR3 is 12 residues long. CDR3 protein: CATGGVGYGYTF. The DNA of the CDR3 is TGTGCCACCGGGGGGGTGGGCTATGGCTACACCTTC.

V is TRBV2 and J is TRBJ2-1; D remains ambiguous. The V gene's germline CDR1 is SNHLY and CDR2 FYNNEI. V lost 1 base and J lost 10, with 5 bases in between. CDR3 length: 11 amino acids. The CDR3 nucleotides read TGTGCCAGCAGTGAAGTCAGAGAGCAGTTCTTC. It translates to CASSEVREQFF.

The genes are TRBV5-1 and TRBJ2-5; 12 bases are shared with TRBD2. Germline V lookup: CDR1 SGHRS, CDR2 YFSETQ. V was clipped by 4 bases and J by 1 base; unmatched bases: 2. The CDR3 totals 15 residues. This CDR3 is CASSRLAGAQETQYF. CDR3 DNA sequence: TGCGCCAGCAGCAGACTAGCGGGGGCCCAAGAGACCCAGTACTTC.

This clone turned up a few times. A read error may produce the germline difference seen at one junction end. The chain links TRBV7-9 to TRBJ1-5; no definite D call. Germline CDR1 reads SEHNR; CDR2 reads FQNEAQ (reference sequence). This CDR3 has 12 amino acids. Written as DNA, the CDR3 is TGTTCCAGCAGCTACGATGAGCAGCCCCAGCATTTT. This codes for CSSSYDEQPQHF.

This chain joins TRBV6-5 and TRBJ2-3; D is uncertain. The CDR3 has 14 residues. CDR1 MNHEY and CDR2 SVGAGI come from the germline V gene. Trimming removed 2 bases at V and 6 bases at J, with 12 bases between. This CDR3 reads CASSYDAAIDTQYF. The CDR3, as DNA: TGTGCCAGCAGTTACGATGCGGCTATCGATACGCAGTATTTT.

The J gene is TRBJ2-7, the V gene TRBV9; 8 bases map to TRBD1. The CDR3 is 15 residues long. The V segment lost 3 bases and the J segment 0 bases; nucleotides outside the gene matches: 5. Per the germline V gene, CDR1 is SGDLS and CDR2 is YYNGEE. The CDR3 loop reads CASSAGTGASYEQYV. CDR3 DNA sequence: TGTGCCAGCAGCGCGGGGACAGGAGCCTCCTACGAGCAGTACGTC.

This chain connects TRBV5-1 to TRBJ2-5, with 13 bases matching TRBD2. This CDR3 has 17 amino acids. The V and J ends lost 0 bases and 4 bases, in that order; junction bases with no gene match: 6. CDR1 and CDR2 (germline): SGHRS, YFSETQ. The chain's CDR3 is CASSLGLAGGPAETQYF. The CDR3 nucleotides are TGCGCCAGCAGCTTGGGACTAGCGGGGGGCCCTGCAGAGACCCAGTACTTC.

V is TRBV30 and J is TRBJ2-7, with 9 bases that match TRBD1. The germline V gene encodes CDR1 GTSNPN and CDR2 SVGIG (reference sequence). V shed 3 bases, J shed 1 base, and the junction held 10 bases outside the gene matches. The CDR3 is 16 amino acids. CDR3 in amino acids: CAWSPFPGQGSYEQYF. The CDR3 region has the DNA TGTGCCTGGAGCCCTTTTCCGGGACAGGGTTCCTACGAGCAGTACTTC.

This chain connects TRBV7-2 to TRBJ2-2; no firm D call. The CDR3 has 13 amino acids. Trimming took 4 bases from V and 0 from J, leaving 3 bases between them. The germline gives CDR1 SGHTA, CDR2 FQGNSA. The CDR3 is CASSYTNTGELFF. The DNA of the CDR3 is TGTGCCAGCAGCTATACGAACACCGGGGAGCTGTTTTTT.